This TCR beta chain is from a study of shared clonotypes between healthy human individuals. Study-wide results and caveats: Between several donors, naive CD4 clonotypes were shared at a level of about 5%.

J was trimmed by 7 bases and V by 5 bases; bases with no gene match: 9. This CDR3 comprises 16 residues. Germline V lookup: CDR1 SGDLS, CDR2 YYNGEE. Sequencing used immunoSEQ multiplex PCR; TCRdb keeps in-frame clones, though not all of them. Here the sample spans around 700,000 clones, more than 70% being singletons. As concerns this clone: Its antigen is not known.

Every contributor of samples was a Caucasian grown-up residing in Nashville, Tennessee. The source of this sequence is a woman in her thirties in good health. J is TRBJ2-1 and V is TRBV9, with 13 bases identical to TRBD2. What was sequenced was memory CD4+ T cells sorted from blood. Subset meaning: CD45RA-negative fraction. The CDR3 spells CASSVLGLAGVNEQFF. CDR3 sequence (DNA): TGTGCCAGCAGTGTTCTAGGACTAGCGGGAGTTAATGAGCAGTTCTTC. The whole variable domain, filled in from reference TRBV9 and TRBJ2-1, reads DSGVTQTPKHLITATGQRVTLRCSPRSGDLSVYWYQQSLDQGLQFLIQYYNGEERAKGNILERFSAQQFPDLHSELNLSSLELGDSALYFCASSVLGLAGVNEQFFGPGTRLTVL.